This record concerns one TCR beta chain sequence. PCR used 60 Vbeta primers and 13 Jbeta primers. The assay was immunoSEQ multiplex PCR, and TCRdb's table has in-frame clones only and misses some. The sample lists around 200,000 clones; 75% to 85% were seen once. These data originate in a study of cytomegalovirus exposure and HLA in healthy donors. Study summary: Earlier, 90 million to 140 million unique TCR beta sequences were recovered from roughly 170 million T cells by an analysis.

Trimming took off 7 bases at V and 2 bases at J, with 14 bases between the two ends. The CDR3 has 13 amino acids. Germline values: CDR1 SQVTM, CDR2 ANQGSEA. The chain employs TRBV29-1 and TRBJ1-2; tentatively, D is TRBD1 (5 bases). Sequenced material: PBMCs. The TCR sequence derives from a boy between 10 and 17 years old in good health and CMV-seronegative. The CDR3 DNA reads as TGCAGCGGAGCCGCAGGGAACAACTATGGCTACACCTTC. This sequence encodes CSGAAGNNYGYTF. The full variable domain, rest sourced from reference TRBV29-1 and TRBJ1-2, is SAVISQKPSRDICQRGTSLTIQCQVDSQVTMMFWYRQQPGQSLTLIATANQGSEATYESGFVIDKFPISRPNLTFSTLTVSNMSPEDSSIYLCSGAAGNNYGYTFGSGTRLTVV.